The clone carrying this T cell receptor beta chain was detected ten times or more. The antigen is unknown. The data were taken from a study of neurological immune-mediated disorders. The cDNA was synthesized by means of template-switch 5'RACE, which was carried out with 10-nucleotide random UMIs. A single run covered 15-18 subjects with over 190 million TCR-beta sequences. In TCRdb, the 5' RACE reads were re-called with MiXCR into one record per CDR3 protein. The table lists 64,000 or so distinct CDR3 sequences, roughly 10% of them singletons. Time point: longitudinal time-point 1 (baseline). A total of 2 million PBMCs stored at -80 degrees C provided the unsorted libraries. Study-wide results and limits: HTLV-1-associated myelopathy showed the most TCR clonal expansion; multiple sclerosis the least, below healthy controls.

The sample comprised PBMCs. This receptor was identified in a man between 25 and 39 years old in good health.

Written as DNA, the CDR3 is TGTGCCAGCAGCTTAGCTGGGACGGGAGGAAACACCATATATTTT. It is translated as CASSLAGTGGNTIYF. The V call is TRBV7-2, the J call TRBJ1-3; perhaps TRBD1 as D (5 bases). The V gene lost 0 bases and the J gene lost 4 bases, with 10 bases spanning the gap. Germline lookup yields CDR1 SGHTA and CDR2 FQGNSA. The CDR3 has 15 residues.